One TCR beta chain is described in this entry. Its antigen is currently unknown. This sample is part of a study of cytomegalovirus exposure and HLA in healthy donors. Study in general: Out of approximately 170 million T cells, an earlier analysis found about 100 million unique TCR beta sequences in total. Notes on the study in general: In a later analysis, TCR beta V- and J-gene trimming was associated with a missense DCLRE1C variant. Productive rates of about 87% or about 30% were seen for most TCR beta V segments in an earlier analysis. The study recorded 160 or so TCR beta chains that were cytomegalovirus-associated.

PCR amplification relied on 60 Vbeta primers (plus 13 Jbeta primers). Method: immunoSEQ multiplex PCR; TCRdb's copy keeps in-frame clones and lacks some. The table has over 150,000 clones, over 70% seen once; the top ten hold around 13%. This TCR derives from a man aged 25-40 years in good health and CMV-seropositive. The sequencing input was PBMCs.

CDR3 coding DNA: TGCGCCAGCAGCCGGACAGGTCTCCACAAAGATACGCAGTATTTT. This encodes CASSRTGLHKDTQYF. The chain couples TRBV5-1 to TRBJ2-3, with TRBD1 matching 7 bases. V was pared by 4 bases and J by 5 bases, with 10 bases of the junction left unmatched. In germline, CDR1 is SGHRS, CDR2 YFSETQ. The CDR3 contains 15 residues.